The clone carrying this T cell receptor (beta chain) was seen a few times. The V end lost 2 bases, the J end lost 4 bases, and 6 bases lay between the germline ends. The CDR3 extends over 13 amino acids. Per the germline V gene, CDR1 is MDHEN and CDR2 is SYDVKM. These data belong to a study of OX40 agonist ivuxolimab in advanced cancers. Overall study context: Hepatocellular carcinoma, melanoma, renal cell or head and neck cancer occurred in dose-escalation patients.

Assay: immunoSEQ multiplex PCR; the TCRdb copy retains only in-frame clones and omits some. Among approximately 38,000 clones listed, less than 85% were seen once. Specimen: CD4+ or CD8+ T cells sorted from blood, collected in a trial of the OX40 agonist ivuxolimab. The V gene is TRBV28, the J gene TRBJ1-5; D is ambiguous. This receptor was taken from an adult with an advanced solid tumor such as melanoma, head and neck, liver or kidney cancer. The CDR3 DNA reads TGTGCCAGCAGTTTAACACCAAATCAGCCCCAGCATTTT. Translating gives CASSLTPNQPQHF.